Listed here are 15 T cell receptor beta chains from one sample, sequenced in a study of blood T cell repertoires in COVID-19. Method: immunoSEQ multiplex PCR; TCRdb's copy keeps in-frame clones and lacks some. The sample consists of around 300,000 clones, approximately 88% of them appearing once. Sequencing was performed on PBMCs or T cells enriched from blood (not recorded which). The receptors shown here come from a young man who had recovered from COVID-19.

V is TRBV11-2 and J is TRBJ2-7; 7 nucleotides agree with TRBD2. J gave up 0 bases and V 3 bases, and 5 bases lay outside the gene matches. The CDR3 runs to 15 residues. The germline V gene has CDR1 SGHAT and CDR2 FQNNGV. Written as DNA, the CDR3 is TGTGCCAGCAGCTTGGGGGGGGGTCGCTCCTACGAGCAGTACTTC. Its translation is CASSLGGGRSYEQYF.

The rearrangement uses TRBV29-1 and TRBJ1-2; possible D gene TRBD1, 6 bases. V was trimmed by 3 bases and J by 4 bases, leaving 15 bases between them. Germline values: CDR1 SQVTM, CDR2 ANQGSEA. There are 14 residues in the CDR3. CDR3 DNA: TGCAGCGTTGAGGATTGGGACACCTTCTATGGCTACACCTTC. Translating gives CSVEDWDTFYGYTF.

CDR3 DNA sequence: TGTGCCAGCAGCCCCTCTCAGGGGGCCCCTGAGCAGTTCTTC. Translated, it gives CASSPSQGAPEQFF. The chain uses TRBV5-4 and TRBJ2-1, with TRBD1 matching over 8 bases. The V gene's germline CDR1 is SGHNT and CDR2 YYREEE (reference sequence). Trimming removed 4 bases from V and 9 bases from J; junction bases left unmatched: 9. The CDR3 is 14 residues long.

This chain uses TRBV10-3 with TRBJ1-2; D not certain. Germline V CDR1 and CDR2: ENHRY, SYGVKD. This CDR3 region has 12 residues. V was cut by 10 bases and J by 4 bases, with 13 bases left in between. In nucleotides, the CDR3 is TGTGCCACGAGCGACCGCCGCTATGGCTACACCTTC. Its translation is CATSDRRYGYTF.

This chain connects TRBV5-1 to TRBJ2-3; D may be TRBD1 (7 bases). Germline lookup yields CDR1 SGHRS and CDR2 YFSETQ. This CDR3 comprises 15 residues. V was shortened by 4 bases and J by 0 bases, with 12 bases between the two germline ends. The CDR3 reads CASSPGGQSTDTQYF. In nucleotides, the CDR3 is TGCGCCAGCAGCCCCGGGGGACAGAGCACAGATACGCAGTATTTT.

This clone was observed once. Possible read error: a much larger clone is one base away. This chain links TRBV7-9 with TRBJ2-1; 12 nucleotides match TRBD2. The CDR3 consists of 15 residues. Trimming removed 5 bases from V and 4 bases from J; junction bases left unmatched: 3. Germline CDR1 and CDR2: SEHNR and FQNEAQ (reference sequence). The CDR3 bases are TGTGCCAGCAGCCATCTAGCGGGGGGGTACAATGAGCAGTTCTTC. Translating it yields CASSHLAGGYNEQFF.

The chain couples TRBV5-1 to TRBJ1-3; no definite D call. The CDR3 is 14 residues long. The germline V and J ends were trimmed by 4 bases and 0 bases, with 8 bases remaining between them. The germline V gene has CDR1 SGHRS and CDR2 YFSETQ. The CDR3 is CASSAEISGNTIYF. The CDR3 region has the DNA TGCGCCAGCAGCGCGGAGATCTCTGGAAACACCATATATTTT. The complete variable domain, with remaining parts taken from reference TRBV5-1 and TRBJ1-3, reads KAGVTQTPRYLIKTRGQQVTLSCSPISGHRSVSWYQQTPGQGLQFLFEYFSETQRNKGNFPGRFSGRQFSNSRSEMNVSTLELGDSALYLCASSAEISGNTIYFGEGSWLTVV.

The chain couples TRBV5-6 to TRBJ1-1; a possible D gene is TRBD1 (6 bases). Germline values: CDR1 SGHDT, CDR2 YYEEEE. The CDR3 spans 16 residues. Trimming left V 4 bases short and J 1 base short, with 17 bases between. Here the CDR3 reads CASSVTLTGPNTEAFF. The CDR3 DNA follows: TGTGCCAGCAGCGTTACCCTGACAGGACCGAACACTGAAGCTTTCTTT.

V and J are TRBV6-5 and TRBJ2-6; the D is unclear. V gave up 6 bases and J gave up 5 bases, with 8 bases separating them. Germline loops: CDR1 MNHEY, CDR2 SVGAGI. This CDR3 comprises 13 residues. CDR3 amino acids: CASSSSWANVLTF. In DNA, the CDR3 is TGTGCCAGCAGCTCTTCCTGGGCCAACGTCCTGACTTTC.

This chain links TRBV19 with TRBJ2-5; D is perhaps TRBD1 (6 bases). Trimming took 5 bases from V and 0 from J, leaving 10 bases between them. The CDR3 has 14 amino acids. Germline CDR1 and CDR2: LNHDA and SQIVND (reference sequence). CDR3 coding DNA: TGTGCCAGTAGTGCTCGGGACAACCAAGAGACCCAGTACTTC. The encoded protein is CASSARDNQETQYF.

This sequence joins TRBV6-5 and TRBJ2-7, with D maybe TRBD2 (7 bases). Trimming removed 0 bases at V and 3 bases at J, with 15 bases between. The germline gives CDR1 MNHEY, CDR2 SVGAGI. This CDR3 is 16 amino acids long. CDR3 in amino acids: CASSYSRQGGGYEQYF. CDR3 DNA sequence: TGTGCCAGCAGTTACTCGAGGCAGGGAGGGGGCTACGAGCAGTACTTC.

This clone has only one observation. V gene TRBV4-1 combines with J gene TRBJ2-6, with 7 bases identical to TRBD2. Per germline, CDR1 MGHRA and CDR2 YSYEKL. CDR3 length: 20 residues. V was clipped by 0 bases and J by 0 bases; unmatched bases: 11. CDR3 bases: TGCGCCAGCAGCCAAGATAGGGAGGGAGACTATTTCTCTGGGGCCAACGTCCTGACTTTC. It encodes CASSQDREGDYFSGANVLTF.

This sequence joins TRBV7-8 and TRBJ2-3; 8 nucleotides match TRBD2. CDR1 is SGHVS and CDR2 is FQNEAQ in the germline V gene. The CDR3 loop spans 16 amino acids. The V and J ends lost 0 bases and 3 bases, in that order; junction bases with no gene match: 5. As DNA, the CDR3 is TGTGCCAGCAGCTTAGCGGGCGGGGGGTCTACAGATACGCAGTATTTT. Residues: CASSLAGGGSTDTQYF.

This rearrangement joins TRBV3-1 (or the pseudogene TRBV3-2) to TRBJ1-5; 8 bases agree with TRBD1. In germline, CDR1 is LGHDT, CDR2 YNNKEL (reference sequence). The CDR3 is 14 amino acids. Losses at the gene ends were 4 bases for V and 7 bases for J; bases not matched to a gene: 6. The CDR3 sequence is CASSLRTGSQPQHF. CDR3 in DNA: TGTGCCAGCAGCCTACGGACAGGGTCCCAGCCCCAGCATTTT.

This clone was recorded a few times. This specimen includes other DNA sequences encoding the same CDR3. The chain is built from TRBV5-1 and TRBJ1-2; D gene uncertain. The CDR3 is 14 residues long. V was pared by 0 bases and J by 2 bases, with 8 bases between. CDR1 and CDR2 (germline): SGHRS, YFSETQ. The CDR3 DNA reads as TGCGCCAGCAGCTTGGTGGAGGGAAACTATGGCTACACCTTC. Protein: CASSLVEGNYGYTF. The full variable domain, with the rest looked up from reference TRBV5-1 and TRBJ1-2, is KAGVTQTPRYLIKTRGQQVTLSCSPISGHRSVSWYQQTPGQGLQFLFEYFSETQRNKGNFPGRFSGRQFSNSRSEMNVSTLELGDSALYLCASSLVEGNYGYTFGSGTRLTVV.